These 7 T cell receptor beta chains came from one sample sequenced in a study of control samples from healthy donors and cancer patients. The method was immunoSEQ multiplex PCR; TCRdb's version includes in-frame clones alone and lacks a portion of them. The sample contains 150,000 to 200,000 clones, approximately 90% of which appear only once. Material for sequencing was blood. These receptors all come from a woman aged 25 to 45 in good health.

The rearrangement joins TRBV9 to TRBJ1-2, with D possibly TRBD1 on 6 matching bases. Germline values: CDR1 SGDLS, CDR2 YYNGEE. Trimming took off 0 bases at V and 7 bases at J, with 16 bases between the two ends. The CDR3 has 15 amino acids. The CDR3 coding sequence is TGTGCCAGCAGCGTAGAGGGGGGGCCCGTATCTGGCTACACCTTC. It yields the protein CASSVEGGPVSGYTF.

V gene TRBV6-1 combines with J gene TRBJ1-6, with D possibly matching TRBD1 (6 bases). Germline-derived CDR1 and CDR2 are MNHNS and SASEGT. V was shortened by 2 bases and J by 6 bases, with 14 bases between the two germline ends. This CDR3 has 16 residues. CDR3: CASSESVGRGNSPLHF. DNA of the CDR3: TGTGCCAGCAGTGAATCCGTCGGCAGGGGTAATTCACCCCTCCACTTT.

The rearrangement uses TRBV27 and TRBJ2-7; TRBD1 agrees at 10 bases. V was pared by 1 base and J by 7 bases, with 7 bases of the junction left unmatched. The CDR3 covers 15 residues. Germline V CDR1 and CDR2: MNHEY, SMNVEV (reference sequence). This CDR3 reads CASSLLGTGAREQYF. In nucleotides, the CDR3 is TGTGCCAGCAGTTTATTAGGGACAGGGGCTCGAGAGCAGTACTTC.

The rearrangement links TRBV27 to TRBJ1-2; tentative D call: TRBD1 (6 bases). This CDR3 has 15 residues. Trimming left V 5 bases short and J 5 bases short, with 18 bases between. Per the germline V gene, CDR1 is MNHEY and CDR2 is SMNVEV (reference sequence). CDR3 in amino acids: CASSLSRQDYYGYTF. CDR3 DNA: TGTGCCAGCAGTCTAAGCCGACAGGACTATTATGGCTACACCTTC.

The rearrangement joins TRBV4-1 to TRBJ1-5; 7 bases agree with TRBD1. The CDR3 spans 14 residues. The trim removed 2 bases at V and 4 bases at J, leaving 2 bases unmatched. Germline V gene data show CDR1 as MGHRA and CDR2 as YSYEKL. The CDR3 nucleotides read TGCGCCAGCAGCCAAAACAGGGGAAATCAGCCCCAGCATTTT. Translation: CASSQNRGNQPQHF.

The chain joins TRBV2 to TRBJ2-2; D call uncertain. V lost 7 bases and J 4 bases, leaving 7 bases between the germline ends. The CDR3 loop spans 12 amino acids. The germline CDR1 and CDR2 sequences are SNHLY and FYNNEI. The CDR3: CASNTATGELFF. The CDR3 region has the DNA TGTGCCAGCAATACAGCCACCGGGGAGCTGTTTTTT.

This chain joins TRBV7-9 and TRBJ2-3; 8 bases are a match to TRBD2. The CDR3 is 16 amino acids. V lost 8 bases and J lost 1; bases outside the gene matches: 11. CDR1 is SEHNR, CDR2 FQNEAQ, per germline (reference sequence). Here the CDR3 reads CASDRASAGGTDTQYF. The CDR3, as DNA: TGTGCCAGCGATAGGGCCTCAGCGGGAGGCACAGATACGCAGTATTTT.